This T cell receptor beta chain was captured by sequencing in a study of a mutant IDH1 vaccine in newly diagnosed glioma. Study-level points and caveats: Pseudoprogression showed no apparent link to changes in top peripheral T cell clonotypes.

This table comes from immunoSEQ multiplex PCR, and its TCRdb copy is limited to in-frame clones, with some not included. Counted here are 30,000 to 45,000 clones, approximately 90% occurring once; the ten biggest clones make up 2% to 3%. Time point of the sample: week 5, during vaccination. Doses comprised 300 ug of mutant IDH1 20-mer peptide each, plus topical imiquimod. The CDR3 sequence is 14 residues long. The V end lost 7 bases, the J end lost 0 bases, and 13 bases lay between the germline ends. CDR1 is GTSNPN, CDR2 SVGIG, per germline (reference sequence). With respect to this clone: The target antigen is unknown.

The chain carries TRBV30 and TRBJ2-1; TRBD2 is a possible D gene (5 bases). Sequences were derived from PBMCs, sampled from a glioma patient whose treatment included an IDH1 peptide vaccine. The sequence derives from a man aged 45 to 65 with glioma. CDR3 in amino acids: CALGDQSSYNEQFF. The CDR3 DNA reads TGTGCCTTGGGAGACCAGAGCTCCTACAATGAGCAGTTCTTC.